This is a list of T cell receptor beta chains from one sample in a study of STAT5B mutations in CD4+ large granular lymphocyte leukemia. Some clones are missing from TCRdb's copy, which holds only in-frame ones; the method was immunoSEQ multiplex PCR. The top ten clones hold around 2.1% of a sample with some 35,000 clones, more than 75% of them seen once. The specimen sequenced was CD4+ T cells from blood buffy coats. The receptors here all came from a human donor in good health. The CDR3 runs from the conserved cysteine through the conserved F or W. D genes are given only for firm matches. The size field is filled for only some rows; it gives once, few, many or a size class.

v_gene	d_gene	len	j_gene	abundance	CDR3aa	CDR3nt
TRBV6-5	.	13	TRBJ2-5	.	CASRRRQQETQYF	TGTGCCAGCAGAAGAAGACAGCAAGAGACCCAGTACTTC
TRBV6-1	.	16	TRBJ1-2	.	CASSEEFLRVSVGYTF	TGTGCCAGCAGTGAAGAATTCCTCAGAGTTTCGGTGGGCTACACCTTC
TRBV6-6	.	14	TRBJ2-2	.	CASRAEADTGELFF	TGTGCCAGCAGGGCGGAGGCCGACACCGGGGAGCTGTTTTTT
TRBV6-1	.	10	TRBJ1-1	.	CATLYTEAFF	TGTGCCACCCTATACACTGAAGCTTTCTTT
TRBV5-4	TRBD1	16	TRBJ2-2	.	CASSFPGQGNTGELFF	TGTGCCAGCAGCTTTCCGGGACAGGGAAACACCGGGGAGCTGTTTTTT
TRBV7-2	.	15	TRBJ1-2	.	CASSSNGGTTRGYTF	TGTGCCAGCAGCTCAAATGGGGGCACTACGCGGGGCTACACCTTC
TRBV25-1	TRBD1	13	TRBJ1-2	.	CASSDWDSYGYTF	TGTGCCAGCAGTGACTGGGACAGCTATGGCTACACCTTC
TRBV29-1	.	10	TRBJ1-2	.	CSVGRLGYTF	TGCAGCGTTGGTAGACTGGGCTACACCTTC
TRBV5-5	.	14	TRBJ2-7	few	CASSSRTAPYEQYF	TGTGCCAGCAGCTCAAGGACTGCCCCCTACGAGCAGTACTTC
TRBV25-1	.	13	TRBJ2-4	.	CASSALTSNIQYF	TGTGCCAGCTCCGCGCTGACTTCAAACATTCAGTACTTC
TRBV13	.	15	TRBJ2-7	.	CASSLGQGASYEQYF	TGTGCCAGCAGCTTAGGACAGGGAGCATCCTACGAGCAGTACTTC
TRBV6-6	.	15	TRBJ1-2	.	CASSYSSIGNYGYTF	TGTGCCAGCAGTTACTCGAGTATAGGGAACTATGGCTACACCTTC
TRBV19	TRBD2	20	TRBJ2-6	.	CASSLLAGAHLLRGANVLTF	TGTGCCAGTAGTCTTTTAGCGGGAGCACACTTGTTGAGAGGGGCCAACGTCCTGACTTTC
TRBV19	TRBD1	15	TRBJ1-2	.	CATNFDRGRNYGYTF	TGTGCCACTAACTTCGACAGGGGACGGAACTATGGCTACACCTTC
TRBV2	.	14	TRBJ1-5	few	CASTREGSNQPQHF	TGTGCCAGCACCCGGGAAGGGAGCAATCAGCCCCAGCATTTT
TRBV6-1	.	12	TRBJ2-7	.	CASSELGDEQYF	TGTGCCAGCAGTGAATTAGGCGACGAGCAGTACTTC